The 15 T cell receptor beta chains presented below share a single source sample, sequenced in a study of blood T cell repertoires in COVID-19. Data came from immunoSEQ multiplex PCR; TCRdb stores just in-frame clones and leaves some out. The sample lists 200,000 to 250,000 clones; approximately 87% were seen once. Sequenced sample: peripheral blood. The receptor source for this set is a woman in her 70s with active or convalescent COVID-19.

This clone showed up just a few times. This chain connects TRBV2 to TRBJ1-6, with 7 bases matching TRBD1. This CDR3 has 14 amino acids. V dropped 6 bases and J dropped 6; count of bases not matched to a gene: 5. Germline V CDR1 and CDR2: SNHLY, FYNNEI. In DNA, the CDR3 is TGTGCCAGCAGGAGACAGGGAGGTAATTCACCCCTCCACTTT. Translating gives CASRRQGGNSPLHF.

This clone has just a few counts. The chain joins TRBV5-4 to TRBJ2-1, with a weak D call TRBD1 (5 bases). Germline V gene lookup returns CDR1 SGHNT and CDR2 YYREEE (reference sequence). The CDR3 runs 15 residues. The V end lost 4 bases, the J end lost 4 bases, and 15 bases lay between the germline ends. CDR3 region: CASSPLSGAYNEQFF. The CDR3 DNA sequence: TGTGCCAGCAGCCCCCTGAGTGGGGCTTACAATGAGCAGTTCTTC.

This clone was recorded once. The J gene is TRBJ1-1, the V gene TRBV28, with D perhaps matching TRBD1 (5 bases). V was clipped by 5 bases and J by 2 bases, with 12 bases between them. Per the germline V gene, CDR1 is MDHEN and CDR2 is SYDVKM. CDR3 length: 14 amino acids. The CDR3 bases are TGTGCCAGCAGTATCAAAACAGGAAACACTGAAGCTTTCTTT. Protein: CASSIKTGNTEAFF.

The chain recombines TRBV9 with TRBJ2-6, with a possible D match to TRBD2 (5 bases). Germline V gene sequence: CDR1 SGDLS, CDR2 YYNGEE. The ends were cut back, 0 bases at V and 1 base at J, with 26 bases in the middle. This CDR3 is built from 22 residues. The CDR3 spells CASSVASIGGYLYPSGANVLTF. The CDR3 DNA follows: TGTGCCAGCAGCGTAGCCTCCATTGGAGGCTATCTGTACCCTTCTGGGGCCAACGTCCTGACTTTC.

In DNA, the CDR3 is TGTGCCACCAGTGATTGGGGCGGCGGGACAGGGACCTACGAGCAGTACTTC. Its translation: CATSDWGGGTGTYEQYF. J is TRBJ2-7 and V is TRBV24-1, with 9 positions matching TRBD1. The length of the CDR3 is 17 residues. V lost 2 bases and J lost 2; bases outside the gene matches: 9. Germline lookup yields CDR1 KGHDR and CDR2 SFDVKD.

The CDR3 DNA follows: TGTGCCACCAGCAGACAGATGGGCACAGATACGCAGTATTTT. Translated: CATSRQMGTDTQYF. The rearrangement links TRBV15 to TRBJ2-3; D call uncertain. The CDR3 spans 14 residues. The ends were cut back, 2 bases at V and 1 base at J, with 7 bases in the middle. Germline loops: CDR1 LNHNV, CDR2 YYDKDF (reference sequence).

This clone was picked up one time. This CDR3 is CASNPRGFGYGYTF. In DNA, the CDR3 is TGTGCCAGCAACCCCAGGGGATTTGGCTATGGCTACACCTTC. V usage is TRBV19 and J usage is TRBJ1-2; tentative D call: TRBD1 (6 bases). CDR1 LNHDA and CDR2 SQIVND come from the germline V gene (reference sequence). Trimming pared 9 bases from V and 4 bases from J, leaving 18 bases between. The CDR3 sequence is 14 residues long.

J is TRBJ2-3 and V is TRBV18; 12 positions agree with TRBD2. In germline, CDR1 is KGHSH, CDR2 LQKENI. J gave up 0 bases and V 1 base, and 2 bases lay outside the gene matches. The CDR3 contains 17 residues. The CDR3 is CASSPRTSGASTDTQYF. The CDR3 nucleotides are TGTGCCAGCTCACCACGGACTAGCGGGGCTAGCACAGATACGCAGTATTTT.

This chain connects TRBV25-1 to TRBJ2-3; TRBD1 matches 8 bases. CDR3 length: 15 amino acids. The V segment lost 4 bases and the J segment 6 bases; nucleotides outside the gene matches: 9. Germline CDR1 reads MGHDK; CDR2 reads SYGVNS. As DNA, the CDR3 is TGTGCCAGCAGTGGATTACAGGGGGTGGGGGATACGCAGTATTTT. It specifies CASSGLQGVGDTQYF.

This clone was picked up a small number of times. This rearrangement joins TRBV4-2 to TRBJ2-2, with D possibly matching TRBD1 (8 bases). V lost 7 bases and J lost 7, with 19 bases in between. This CDR3 is built from 15 residues. CDR1 LGHNA and CDR2 YNFKEQ come from the germline V gene. The CDR3 DNA follows: TGTGCCAGCACCCACTCGACAGGGGAGGGCGGGGAGCTGTTTTTT. Translating gives CASTHSTGEGGELFF.

This chain uses TRBV5-1 with TRBJ2-3; 10 bases align to TRBD1. CDR1 is SGHRS and CDR2 is YFSETQ in the germline V gene. This CDR3 comprises 15 residues. With V trimmed by 4 bases and J by 6 bases, 8 bases remained unmatched. The CDR3 loop reads CASSPGQGTSDTQYF. CDR3 coding DNA: TGCGCCAGCAGCCCGGGACAGGGGACTTCGGATACGCAGTATTTT.

The chain couples TRBV11-3 to TRBJ2-3, with D uncertain. Trimming removed 0 bases at V and 2 bases at J, with 6 bases between. From germline, CDR1 is SGHNT and CDR2 YENEEA. This CDR3 spans 14 amino acids. The CDR3 is CASSLDGHTDTQYF. The DNA of the CDR3 is TGTGCCAGCAGCTTAGATGGCCACACAGATACGCAGTATTTT.

This clone was detected only once. The genes are TRBV6-5 and TRBJ2-1; D may be TRBD2 (6 bases). Trimming took 6 bases from V and 2 from J, leaving 14 bases between them. This CDR3 is 15 amino acids long. Germline V gene data show CDR1 as MNHEY and CDR2 as SVGAGI. CDR3 in amino acids: CASRPPGTAYNEQFF. DNA of the CDR3: TGTGCCAGCAGACCTCCCGGGACTGCCTACAATGAGCAGTTCTTC.

The chain links TRBV5-4 to TRBJ2-7, with a possible D match to TRBD2 (6 bases). Germline V gives CDR1 SGHNT, CDR2 YYREEE (reference sequence). The V and J ends lost 3 bases and 3 bases respectively, with 13 bases between them. CDR3 length: 14 amino acids. The CDR3 nucleotides are TGTGCCAGCAGCTCCCGGGACTCCTTCTACGAGCAGTACTTC. Its protein product is CASSSRDSFYEQYF.

CDR3 DNA: TGTGCCAGCAGCCTAAGCCGGCTGACAGGGGTGGCCAACGTCCTGACTTTC. It codes for CASSLSRLTGVANVLTF. The chain is built from TRBV7-9 and TRBJ2-6; 8 nucleotides match TRBD1. The CDR3 consists of 17 residues. Per the germline V gene, CDR1 is SEHNR and CDR2 is FQNEAQ (reference sequence). With V trimmed by 5 bases and J by 6 bases, 12 bases remained unmatched. The entire variable domain, with the rest obtained from reference TRBV7-9 and TRBJ2-6, is as follows: DTGVSQNPRHKITKRGQNVTFRCDPISEHNRLYWYRQTLGQGPEFLTYFQNEAQLEKSRLLSDRFSAERPKGSFSTLEIQRTEQGDSAMYLCASSLSRLTGVANVLTFGAGSRLTVL.